A selection of T cell receptor beta chains follows, all from one sample in a study of early T cells in non-severe SARS-CoV-2 infection. TCRdb reanalysed the 5' RACE reads using MiXCR and keeps one entry per CDR3 protein. The repertoire holds 60,000 to 85,000 distinct CDR3 sequences, with about 14% as singletons. The sequenced sample consisted of whole blood. These receptors came from an adult who was a healthcare worker with PCR-confirmed SARS-CoV-2 infection or an uninfected control (not recorded which). Each CDR3 is given with its conserved first and last residue. A D gene is named only where the DNA matches it firmly. Clone size is stated in some rows and not others, as once, few, many or a class when expanded.

j_call v_call d_call clone_size cdr3_nt cdr3_aa
TRBJ1-1 TRBV29-1 . . TGCAGCGTTGGTCTGGGATGGAACACTGAAGCTTTCTTT CSVGLGWNTEAFF
TRBJ2-1 TRBV14 TRBD2 few TGTGCCAGCAGCCAAAGTCCCCTAGCGGGGCCGTCGCGGTCCTACAATGAGCAGTTCTTC CASSQSPLAGPSRSYNEQFF
TRBJ2-7 TRBV7-9 TRBD2 . TGTGCCAGCAGCTTGGCGGGAGTGACCTACGAGCAGTACTTC CASSLAGVTYEQYF
TRBJ2-2 TRBV29-1 . . TGCAGCGTTGACGCGAACACCGGGGAGCTGTTTTTT CSVDANTGELFF
TRBJ1-2 TRBV5-4 . few TGTGCCAGCAGCTTGCCGGGAAGGGGCGGGTATGGCTACACCTTC CASSLPGRGGYGYTF
TRBJ1-1 TRBV10-3 TRBD1 many TGTGCCATCAGTGGTCAGGGGGCAGCGAACACTGAAGCTTTCTTT CAISGQGAANTEAFF
TRBJ1-1 TRBV13 TRBD1 many TGTGCCAGCAGCAATCGCGGACAGGGGGACACTGAAGCTTTCTTT CASSNRGQGDTEAFF
TRBJ1-1 TRBV12-3/TRBV12-4 . many TGTGCCAGCAGTTACAGGAACACTGAAGCTTTCTTT CASSYRNTEAFF
TRBJ2-1 TRBV7-9 . . TGTGCCAGCAGCCCTAAGCGGGACAATGAGCAGTTCTTC CASSPKRDNEQFF
TRBJ2-4 TRBV7-2 . . TGTGCCAGCAGCTCACCAGGGGAAAACATTCAGTACTTC CASSSPGENIQYF
TRBJ1-2 TRBV20-1 TRBD1 . TGCAGTGCTAGCTTGATTGACCTAGACAGGGTGGAATACTATGGCTACACCTTC CSASLIDLDRVEYYGYTF
TRBJ2-1 TRBV27 . many TGTGCCAGCAGTGGGTTCGGGTTCGAGGGGGAGGGCAATGAGCAGTTCTTC CASSGFGFEGEGNEQFF
TRBJ1-5 TRBV2 . . TGTGCCAGCAGACAGGATTTAGGGTTCGATCAGCCCCAGCATTTT CASRQDLGFDQPQHF
TRBJ2-3 TRBV20-1 . . TGCAGCAAGGGGCAGCCAGATACGCAGTATTTT CSKGQPDTQYF
TRBJ2-7 TRBV6-5 TRBD2 few TGTGCCAGCAGGGATCTAGCGGGGGGGATCTCCTACGAGCAGTACTTC CASRDLAGGISYEQYF
TRBJ1-2 TRBV20-1 . few TGCAGTGCTAGTAGAGATCAGGACAGCTATGGCTACACCTTC CSASRDQDSYGYTF
TRBJ1-5 TRBV10-3 . . TGTGCCATCAGTGAGTCAAGGGCAGGAGCAAATCAGCCCCAGCATTTT CAISESRAGANQPQHF
TRBJ2-7 TRBV5-5 TRBD2 . TGTGCCAGCAGCTTCCGGACTAGAGAGATGACCTACGAGCAGTACTTC CASSFRTREMTYEQYF
TRBJ1-4 TRBV4-2 . few TGTGCCAGCAGCCCCCGGGGGCAATGGGATGAAAAACTGTTTTTT CASSPRGQWDEKLFF
TRBJ1-5 TRBV20-1 . many TGCAGTGCTAGCCCAGATAGCAATCAGCCCCAGCATTTT CSASPDSNQPQHF
TRBJ2-1 TRBV7-2 . few TGTGCCAGCAGCTTAGACGGAAACAATGAGCAGTTCTTC CASSLDGNNEQFF
TRBJ2-5 TRBV29-1 . few TGCAGCGTGAATTTTCAGTTTGGGAAGACCCAGTACTTC CSVNFQFGKTQYF
TRBJ2-2 TRBV5-1 . many TGCGCCAGCAGCGGAACCAACACCGGGGAGCTGTTTTTT CASSGTNTGELFF
TRBJ2-7 TRBV3-1 . many TGTGCCAGCAGCGGGACAATATCCTACGAGCAGTACTTC CASSGTISYEQYF
TRBJ2-5 TRBV9 TRBD2 . TGTGCCAGCAGCGTATCGGCGGGGGAAGAGACCCAGTACTTC CASSVSAGEETQYF
TRBJ2-1 TRBV3-1 TRBD2 many TGTGCCAGCAGCCCGGCGGGACTAGCGGGGGGGCGACAGTTCTTC CASSPAGLAGGRQFF
TRBJ2-2 TRBV6-2/TRBV6-3 . few TGTGCCAGCAGTTATCTGGATGCCAGGGTCACCGGGGAGCTGTTTTTT CASSYLDARVTGELFF
TRBJ2-7 TRBV28 . . TGTGCCGTCTACAGGAGCACCTACGAGCAGTACTTC CAVYRSTYEQYF
TRBJ2-1 TRBV23-1 TRBD2 many TGCGCCAGCAGTCACAAACCGGGACTAGTGCCCTACAATGAGCAGTTCTTC CASSHKPGLVPYNEQFF
TRBJ2-1 TRBV7-2 . . TGTGCCAGCACCCCCACTAGCCATGAGCAGTTCTTC CASTPTSHEQFF
TRBJ2-7 TRBV5-1 TRBD2 . TGCGCCAGCAGCTTCCAGGGAGGGTACGAGCAGTACTTC CASSFQGGYEQYF